This T cell receptor (beta chain) was documented in a study of cytomegalovirus exposure and HLA in healthy donors. As regards this clone: What it binds is not known.

The CDR3 length is 14 residues. The V gene's germline CDR1 is SNHLY and CDR2 FYNNEI. The V end lost 7 bases, the J end lost 0 bases, and 10 bases lay between the germline ends. General study results and limits: The productive fraction for most TCR beta V segments was about 87% or about 30% in an earlier analysis. Researchers had no immune exposure information except CMV serostatus available. The study put under 200 TCR beta chains on its list as cytomegalovirus-associated.

The donors (healthy individuals) were bone marrow donors. In the PCR, 60 Vbeta and 13 Jbeta primers were used. The method was immunoSEQ multiplex PCR; TCRdb's version includes in-frame clones alone and lacks a portion of them. The data show around 120,000 clones, with about 80% seen just once and about 10% held by the top ten. Material: PBMCs. The origin of this receptor is a female donor in good health and CMV-seropositive. This chain uses TRBV2 with TRBJ1-5; tentatively, D is TRBD1 (6 bases). For the CDR3, the DNA is TGTGCCAGCACCCAGGACAGTAGCAATCAGCCCCAGCATTTT. It yields the protein CASTQDSSNQPQHF.